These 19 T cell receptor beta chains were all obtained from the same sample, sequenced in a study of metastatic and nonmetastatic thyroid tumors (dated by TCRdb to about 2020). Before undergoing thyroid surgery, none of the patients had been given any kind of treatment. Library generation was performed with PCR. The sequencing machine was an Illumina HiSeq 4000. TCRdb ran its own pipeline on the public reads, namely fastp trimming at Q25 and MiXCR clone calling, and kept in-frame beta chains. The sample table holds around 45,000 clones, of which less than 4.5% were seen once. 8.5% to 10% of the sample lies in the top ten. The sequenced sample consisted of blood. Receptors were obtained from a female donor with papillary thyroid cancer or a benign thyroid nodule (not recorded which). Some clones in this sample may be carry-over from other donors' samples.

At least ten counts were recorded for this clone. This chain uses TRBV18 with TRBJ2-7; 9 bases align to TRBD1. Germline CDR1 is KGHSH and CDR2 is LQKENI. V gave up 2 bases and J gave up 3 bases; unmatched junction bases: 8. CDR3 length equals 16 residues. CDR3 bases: TGTGCCAGCTCACCAACTTCTCCGGGACAGGGCTACGAGCAGTACTTC. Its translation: CASSPTSPGQGYEQYF.

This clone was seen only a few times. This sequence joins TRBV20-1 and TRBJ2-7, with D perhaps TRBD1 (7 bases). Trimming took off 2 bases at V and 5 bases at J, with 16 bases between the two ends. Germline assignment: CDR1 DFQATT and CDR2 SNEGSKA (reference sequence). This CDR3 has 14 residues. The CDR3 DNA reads TGCAGTGCTAGAAAAGACCCAGGGGGGAACGAGCAGTACTTC. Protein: CSARKDPGGNEQYF.

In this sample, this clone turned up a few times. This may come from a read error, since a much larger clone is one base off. This CDR3 is CAARRGGTSGIDEQFF. As DNA, the CDR3 is TGTGCCGCCAGGAGAGGAGGGACTAGCGGGATCGATGAGCAGTTCTTC. The rearrangement joins TRBV15 to TRBJ2-1; 13 bases match TRBD2. Germline CDR1 and CDR2: LNHNV and YYDKDF (reference sequence). This CDR3 has 16 residues. Full variable domain (outside the CDR3, taken from reference TRBV15 and TRBJ2-1): DAMVIQNPRYQVTQFGKPVTLSCSQTLNHNVMYWYQQKSSQAPKLLFHYYDKDFNNEADTPDNFQSRRPNTSFCFLDIRSPGLGDTAMYLCAARRGGTSGIDEQFFGPGTRLTVL.

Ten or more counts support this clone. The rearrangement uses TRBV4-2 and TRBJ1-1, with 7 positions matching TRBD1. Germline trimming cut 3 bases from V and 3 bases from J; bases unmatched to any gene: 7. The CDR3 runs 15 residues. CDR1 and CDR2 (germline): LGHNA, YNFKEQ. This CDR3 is CASSQDRDSYTEAFF. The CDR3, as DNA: TGTGCCAGCAGCCAGGATCGGGACAGCTACACTGAAGCTTTCTTT.

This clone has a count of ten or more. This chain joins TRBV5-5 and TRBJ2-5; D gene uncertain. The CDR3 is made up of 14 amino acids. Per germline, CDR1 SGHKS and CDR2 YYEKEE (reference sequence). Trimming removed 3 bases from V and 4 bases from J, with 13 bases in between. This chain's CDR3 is CASSSLLPAETQYF. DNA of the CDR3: TGTGCCAGCAGCTCACTTTTGCCGGCAGAGACCCAGTACTTC. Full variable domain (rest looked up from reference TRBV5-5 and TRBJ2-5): DAGVTQSPTHLIKTRGQQVTLRCSPISGHKSVSWYQQVLGQGPQFIFQYYEKEERGRGNFPDRFSARQFPNYSSELNVNALLLGDSALYLCASSSLLPAETQYFGPGTRLLVL.

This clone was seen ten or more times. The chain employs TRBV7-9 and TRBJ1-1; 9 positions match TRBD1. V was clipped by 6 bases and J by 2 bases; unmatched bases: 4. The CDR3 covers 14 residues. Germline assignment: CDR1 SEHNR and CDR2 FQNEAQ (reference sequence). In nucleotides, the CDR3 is TGTGCCAGCAGAAAACAGGGGGCTAACACTGAAGCTTTCTTT. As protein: CASRKQGANTEAFF.

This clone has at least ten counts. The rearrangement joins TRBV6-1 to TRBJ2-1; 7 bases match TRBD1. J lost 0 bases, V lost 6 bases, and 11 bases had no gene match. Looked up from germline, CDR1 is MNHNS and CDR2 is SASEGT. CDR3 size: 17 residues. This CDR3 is CASSDSPTGSSYNEQFF. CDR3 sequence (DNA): TGTGCCAGCAGCGATTCCCCGACAGGGAGCTCCTACAATGAGCAGTTCTTC.

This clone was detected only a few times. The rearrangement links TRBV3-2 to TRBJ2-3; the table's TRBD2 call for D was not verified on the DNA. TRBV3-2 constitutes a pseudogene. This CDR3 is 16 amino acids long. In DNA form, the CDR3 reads TGTGCCAGCAGGGCTAGCGGGGGTTGGAGCACAGATACGCAGTATTTT. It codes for CASRASGGWSTDTQYF.

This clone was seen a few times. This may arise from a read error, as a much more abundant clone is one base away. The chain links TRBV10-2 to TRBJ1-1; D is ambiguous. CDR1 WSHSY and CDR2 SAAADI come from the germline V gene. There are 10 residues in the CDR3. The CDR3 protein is CASIRTEAFF. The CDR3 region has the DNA TGTGCCAGCATACGGACTGAAGCTTTCTTT.

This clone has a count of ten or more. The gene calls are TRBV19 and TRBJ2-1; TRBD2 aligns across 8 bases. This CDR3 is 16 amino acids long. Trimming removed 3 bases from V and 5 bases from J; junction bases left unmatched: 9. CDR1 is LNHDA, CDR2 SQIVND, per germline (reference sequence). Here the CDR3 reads CASSITASGLDNEQFF. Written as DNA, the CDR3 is TGTGCCAGTAGTATTACGGCTAGCGGGTTGGACAATGAGCAGTTCTTC.

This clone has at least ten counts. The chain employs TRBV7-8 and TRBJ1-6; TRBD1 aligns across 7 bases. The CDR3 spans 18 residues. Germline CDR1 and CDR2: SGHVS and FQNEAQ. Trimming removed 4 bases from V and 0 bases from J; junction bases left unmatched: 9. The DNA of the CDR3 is TGTGCCAGCAGCTCCGGGACAGCCTTAAGCTCCTATAATTCACCCCTCCACTTT. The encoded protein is CASSSGTALSSYNSPLHF.

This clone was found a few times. The CDR3 region has the DNA TGTGCCACCAGTGATTTTCAGGGACAGCCGGTGCTGTTTTTT. Amino acid sequence: CATSDFQGQPVLFF. The chain combines TRBV24-1 with TRBJ2-2, with 7 bases fitting TRBD1. The CDR3 spans 14 residues. Germline CDR1 and CDR2: KGHDR and SFDVKD. Trimming cost V 1 base and J 13 bases; bases outside gene matches: 8.

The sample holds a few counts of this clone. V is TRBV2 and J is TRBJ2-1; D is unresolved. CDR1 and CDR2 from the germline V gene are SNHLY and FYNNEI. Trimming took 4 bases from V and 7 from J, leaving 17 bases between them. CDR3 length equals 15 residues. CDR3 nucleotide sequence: TGTGCCAGCAGTGCTATCGGTAGGATCTGGAATGAGCAGTTCTTC. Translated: CASSAIGRIWNEQFF.

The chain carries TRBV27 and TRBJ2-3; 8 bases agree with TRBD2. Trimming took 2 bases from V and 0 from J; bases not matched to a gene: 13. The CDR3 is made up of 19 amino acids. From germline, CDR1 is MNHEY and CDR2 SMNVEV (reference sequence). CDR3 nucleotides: TGTGCCAGCAGTTTAGGGGTAGCGGGAAGAACGACTAGCACAGATACGCAGTATTTT. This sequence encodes CASSLGVAGRTTSTDTQYF.

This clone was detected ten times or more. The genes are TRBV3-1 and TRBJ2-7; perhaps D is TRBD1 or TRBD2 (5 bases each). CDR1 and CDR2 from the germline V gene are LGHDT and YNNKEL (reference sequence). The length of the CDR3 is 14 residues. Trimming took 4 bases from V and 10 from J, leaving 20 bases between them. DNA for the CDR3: TGTGCCAGCAGCCGACGGGACCAGGGTTGGCTTCAGTACTTC. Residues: CASSRRDQGWLQYF.

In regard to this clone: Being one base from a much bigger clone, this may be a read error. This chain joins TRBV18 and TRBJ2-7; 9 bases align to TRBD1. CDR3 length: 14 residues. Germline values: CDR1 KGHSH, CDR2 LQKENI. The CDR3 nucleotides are TGTGCCAGCCCACCTAGGACAGGGGTGTACGAGCAGTACTTC. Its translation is CASPPRTGVYEQYF.

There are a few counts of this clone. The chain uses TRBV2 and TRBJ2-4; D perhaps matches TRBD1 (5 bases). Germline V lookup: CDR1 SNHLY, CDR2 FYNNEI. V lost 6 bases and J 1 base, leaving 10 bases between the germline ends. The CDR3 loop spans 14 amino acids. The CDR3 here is CASREKGAKNIQYF. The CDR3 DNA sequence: TGTGCCAGCAGGGAAAAGGGGGCCAAAAACATTCAGTACTTC.

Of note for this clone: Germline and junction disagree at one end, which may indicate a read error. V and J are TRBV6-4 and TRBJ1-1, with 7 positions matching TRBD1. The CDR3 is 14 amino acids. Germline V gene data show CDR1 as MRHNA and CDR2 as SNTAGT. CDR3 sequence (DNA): TGTGCCAGCAGAGCGGACAGGCCGAACACCGAAGCTTTCTTT. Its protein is CASRADRPNTEAFF.

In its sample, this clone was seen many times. The CDR3 loop is CASSREGLAANNEQFF. Written as DNA, the CDR3 is TGTGCCAGCAGTAGAGAAGGACTAGCGGCTAACAATGAGCAGTTCTTC. The rearrangement links TRBV2 to TRBJ2-1; the match to TRBD2 covers 10 bases. Germline-derived CDR1 and CDR2 are SNHLY and FYNNEI. After removal of 5 bases from V and 5 bases from J, the junction contained 9 bases not matched to a gene. CDR3 length: 16 residues.